The present T cell receptor (beta chain) was sequenced within a study of early T cells in non-severe SARS-CoV-2 infection. Unique molecular identifiers were attached to individual cDNA molecules. TCRdb used MiXCR to reprocess the 5' RACE reads, holding one entry per CDR3 protein. The sample consists of tens of thousands of distinct CDR3 sequences, 14% of them appearing once. There are 13 residues in the CDR3. Trimming cost V 1 base and J 5 bases; bases outside gene matches: 0. Germline V lookup: CDR1 DFQATT, CDR2 SNEGSKA (reference sequence). The sample holds many counts of this clonotype. The sample taken for sequencing was whole blood. This TCR was sampled from an adult who was a healthcare worker with PCR-confirmed SARS-CoV-2 infection or an uninfected control (not recorded which). The rearrangement links TRBV20-1 to TRBJ1-5, with 9 bases matching TRBD1. CDR3 DNA sequence: TGCAGTGCTAGAGGGACAGGGGATCAGCCCCAGCATTTT. Translation: CSARGTGDQPQHF.